This T cell receptor beta chain is drawn from a study of blood T cell repertoires in COVID-19. Study summary: Italy, Spain and the United States were the sources of the convalescent and acute COVID-19 samples. The analysed material was cDNA or gDNA that came from T cells, B-cell-depleted T cells, or PBMCs.

Authors' analysis steps: Amplified reference gene primers provided the basis for estimating nucleated cell counts. Generated by immunoSEQ multiplex PCR, the TCRdb table keeps only in-frame clones and is missing some. From that table come the V and J calls and clone size; the DNA was used to work out D and trimming. In the table there are about 250,000 clones, roughly three quarters of which are singletons. The CDR3 contains 17 residues. V was clipped by 0 bases and J by 0 bases; unmatched bases: 2. Germline loops: CDR1 SGHDT, CDR2 YYEEEE. Source material: peripheral blood. This sequence was found in a woman in her thirties or forties with active or convalescent COVID-19. The V call is TRBV5-6, the J call TRBJ2-3; 12 bases map to TRBD2. CDR3 residues: CASSLGLAGVSTDTQYF. The DNA of the CDR3 is TGTGCCAGCAGCTTGGGACTAGCGGGGGTAAGCACAGATACGCAGTATTTT.